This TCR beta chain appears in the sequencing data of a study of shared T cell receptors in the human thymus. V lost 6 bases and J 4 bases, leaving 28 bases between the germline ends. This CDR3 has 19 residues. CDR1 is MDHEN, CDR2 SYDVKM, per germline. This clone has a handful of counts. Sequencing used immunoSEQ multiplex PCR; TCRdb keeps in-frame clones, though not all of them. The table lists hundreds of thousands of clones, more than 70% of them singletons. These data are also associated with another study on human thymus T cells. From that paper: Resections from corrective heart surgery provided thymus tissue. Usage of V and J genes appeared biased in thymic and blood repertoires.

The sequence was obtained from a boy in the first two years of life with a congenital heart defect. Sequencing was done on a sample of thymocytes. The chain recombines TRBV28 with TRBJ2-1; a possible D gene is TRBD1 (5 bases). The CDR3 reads CASSPILYGDGAGYNEQFF. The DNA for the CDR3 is TGTGCCAGCAGCCCTATCCTTTATGGCGATGGGGCCGGATACAATGAGCAGTTCTTC.